The clone carrying this T cell receptor beta chain was counted many times. Building of the TCR beta libraries involved iRepertoire HTBI primers and Arm-PCR of CDR3 regions. TCRdb redid the calling of the multiplex PCR reads with MiXCR, one entry per CDR3 protein. This sample has roughly 500,000 distinct CDR3 sequences, with roughly 12% found just once. Time point meaning: newly diagnosed GD, antithyroid drugs for less than 3 months. PBMC RNA was the source of the TCR library. The sample comes from a study of regulatory T cells in long-lasting Graves disease. In germline, CDR1 is MNHNS, CDR2 SASEGT. The V and J ends lost 6 bases and 2 bases, in that order; junction bases with no gene match: 3. This CDR3 is 14 amino acids long. Separately, the same data were catalogued under a study of T cells in Graves' hyperthyroidism and ophthalmopathy.

The receptor was isolated from a man between 25 and 39 years old with Graves disease. The specimen was peripheral blood mononuclear cells (PBMCs), collected at new diagnosis, from a patient treated with antithyroid drugs. The chain uses TRBV6-1 and TRBJ1-4; TRBD1 aligns across 7 bases. The CDR3 DNA is TGTGCCAGCAGAGGGGGCTGGACTAATGAAAAACTGTTTTTT. It is translated as CASRGGWTNEKLFF.